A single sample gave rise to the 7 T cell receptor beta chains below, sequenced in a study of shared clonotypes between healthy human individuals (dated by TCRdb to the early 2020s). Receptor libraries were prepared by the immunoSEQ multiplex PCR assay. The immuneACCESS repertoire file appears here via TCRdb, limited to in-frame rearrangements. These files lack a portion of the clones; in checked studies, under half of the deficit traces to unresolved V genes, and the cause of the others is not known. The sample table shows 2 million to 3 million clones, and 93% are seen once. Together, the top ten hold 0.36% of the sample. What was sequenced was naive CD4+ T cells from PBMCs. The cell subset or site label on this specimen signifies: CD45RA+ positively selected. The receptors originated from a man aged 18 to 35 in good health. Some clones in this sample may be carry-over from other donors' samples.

As DNA, the CDR3 is TGCAGCGTTCTCGGGACGGGAGGAAGCACAGATACGCAGTATTTT. Its translation: CSVLGTGGSTDTQYF. This sequence joins TRBV29-1 and TRBJ2-3, with TRBD2 matching 7 bases. The CDR3 extends over 15 amino acids. The V and J ends lost 5 bases and 0 bases, in that order; junction bases with no gene match: 8. The germline V gene has CDR1 SQVTM and CDR2 ANQGSEA.

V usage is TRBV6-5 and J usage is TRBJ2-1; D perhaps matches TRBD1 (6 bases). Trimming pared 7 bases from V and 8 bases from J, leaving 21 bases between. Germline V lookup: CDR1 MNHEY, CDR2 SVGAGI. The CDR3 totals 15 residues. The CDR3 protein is CASTLTGFGIYEQFF. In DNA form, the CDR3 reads TGTGCCAGCACCCTAACAGGGTTCGGGATATATGAGCAGTTCTTC.

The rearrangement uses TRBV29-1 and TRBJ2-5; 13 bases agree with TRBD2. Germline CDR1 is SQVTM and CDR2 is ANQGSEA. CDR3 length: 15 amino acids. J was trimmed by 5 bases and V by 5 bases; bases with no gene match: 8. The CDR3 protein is CSVKRLAGGGETQYF. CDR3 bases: TGCAGCGTTAAGCGACTAGCGGGAGGTGGGGAGACCCAGTACTTC.

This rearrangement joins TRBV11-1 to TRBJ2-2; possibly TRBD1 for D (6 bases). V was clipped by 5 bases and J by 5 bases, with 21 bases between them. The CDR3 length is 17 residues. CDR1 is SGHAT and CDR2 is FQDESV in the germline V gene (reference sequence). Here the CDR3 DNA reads TGTGCCAGCAGCGAAACAGGGTTGAGGGGGTCAACCGGGGAGCTGTTTTTT. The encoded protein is CASSETGLRGSTGELFF.

CDR3 residues: CASSLFSGRARADTQYF. DNA of the CDR3: TGTGCCAGCAGCCTGTTTAGCGGGAGGGCCAGAGCAGATACGCAGTATTTT. The rearrangement joins TRBV28 to TRBJ2-3; 11 nucleotides agree with TRBD2. The germline gives CDR1 MDHEN, CDR2 SYDVKM. The CDR3 is 17 residues long. Trimming cost V 6 bases and J 4 bases; bases outside gene matches: 12.

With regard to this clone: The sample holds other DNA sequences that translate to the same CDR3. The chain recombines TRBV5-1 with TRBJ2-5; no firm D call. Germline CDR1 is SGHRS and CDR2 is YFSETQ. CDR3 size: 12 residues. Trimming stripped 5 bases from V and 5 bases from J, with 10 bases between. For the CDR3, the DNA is TGCGCCAGCAGTTACCCTGAGGAGACCCAGTACTTC. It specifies CASSYPEETQYF.

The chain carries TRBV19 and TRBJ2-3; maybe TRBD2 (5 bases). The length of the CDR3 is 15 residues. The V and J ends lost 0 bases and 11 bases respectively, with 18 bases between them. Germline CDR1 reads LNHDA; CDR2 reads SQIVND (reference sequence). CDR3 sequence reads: CASSIERARGRLQYF. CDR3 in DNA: TGTGCCAGTAGTATAGAGCGGGCTAGAGGGCGACTGCAGTATTTT.